These 13 T cell receptor beta chains were all obtained from the same sample, sequenced in a study of shared clonotypes between healthy human individuals. Assay used: immunoSEQ multiplex PCR; TCRdb lists only in-frame clones, some missing. The table records 2 million to 3 million clones, over 85% of them present only once. The specimen sequenced was naive CD4+ T cells from PBMCs. Described subset: CD45RA+ positively selected. The receptor source for this set is a man between 18 and 35 years old in good health. Some clones in this sample may be carry-over from other donors' samples.

This clone was observed a single time. V is TRBV7-2 and J is TRBJ2-5; no definite D call. V lost 2 bases and J 3 bases, leaving 7 bases between the germline ends. The germline V gene has CDR1 SGHTA and CDR2 FQGNSA. The CDR3 has 13 amino acids. CDR3 region: CASSLQPEETQYF. CDR3 DNA sequence: TGTGCCAGCAGCTTACAGCCAGAAGAGACCCAGTACTTC.

The rearrangement uses TRBV25-1 and TRBJ2-7; D is undetermined. The germline V gene has CDR1 MGHDK and CDR2 SYGVNS. The CDR3 runs 11 residues. Trimming shortened V by 8 bases and J by 1 base, and 6 bases separated the two germline ends. CDR3 nucleotide sequence: TGTGCCAGCCAAGTATCCTACGAGCAGTACTTC. Its protein product is CASQVSYEQYF.

The V and J genes are TRBV2 and TRBJ2-5; tentatively, D is TRBD1 (5 bases). Germline assignment: CDR1 SNHLY and CDR2 FYNNEI. Trimming pared 5 bases from V and 2 bases from J, leaving 12 bases between. This CDR3 is 14 amino acids long. CDR3 amino acids: CASSRQSNQETQYF. CDR3 bases: TGTGCCAGCAGTCGACAGAGCAATCAAGAGACCCAGTACTTC.

The gene calls are TRBV5-5 and TRBJ1-5, with a weak D call TRBD1 (5 bases). The CDR3 consists of 15 residues. Germline-derived CDR1 and CDR2 are SGHKS and YYEKEE (reference sequence). The V and J ends lost 1 base and 3 bases respectively, with 11 bases between them. Here the CDR3 DNA reads TGTGCCAGCAGCTTGATCGGGGGACTCAATCAGCCCCAGCATTTT. Protein sequence: CASSLIGGLNQPQHF.

The V and J genes are TRBV5-4 and TRBJ2-5; 8 bases are shared with TRBD2. The germline CDR1 and CDR2 sequences are SGHNT and YYREEE (reference sequence). V dropped 1 base and J dropped 5; count of bases not matched to a gene: 7. The CDR3 extends over 15 amino acids. The CDR3 bases are TGTGCCAGCAGCTTGAAATTAGCGGGAATGGAGACCCAGTACTTC. Its protein product is CASSLKLAGMETQYF.

The chain recombines TRBV5-1 with TRBJ2-5; 12 nucleotides align to TRBD2. This CDR3 spans 16 amino acids. The V gene end was trimmed by 4 bases and the J gene end by 1 base; junction bases not matched to a gene: 5. Germline CDR1 reads SGHRS; CDR2 reads YFSETQ. CDR3 in amino acids: CASSPGLAGPQETQYF. CDR3 sequence (DNA): TGCGCCAGCAGCCCAGGACTAGCGGGGCCCCAAGAGACCCAGTACTTC.

This clone was seen just once. The chain is built from TRBV6-5 and TRBJ2-5; 7 nucleotides line up with TRBD2. Germline CDR1 MNHEY, CDR2 SVGAGI. Trimming removed 6 bases from V and 1 base from J; junction bases left unmatched: 8. The CDR3 contains 15 residues. This CDR3 is CASRRLAAVQETQYF. The CDR3 coding sequence is TGTGCCAGCAGGCGTCTAGCGGCAGTCCAAGAGACCCAGTACTTC.

This clone occurred once. The chain employs TRBV18 and TRBJ2-7; D remains unclear. This CDR3 contains 12 residues. V gave up 6 bases and J gave up 6 bases, with 12 bases separating them. Germline assignment: CDR1 KGHSH and CDR2 LQKENI. CDR3 residues: CASSLAVGEQYF. CDR3 bases: TGTGCCAGCTCCCTCGCGGTCGGCGAGCAGTACTTC.

The gene calls are TRBV30 and TRBJ2-4; 7 bases agree with TRBD1. J was trimmed by 0 bases and V by 3 bases; bases with no gene match: 8. This CDR3 region has 16 residues. From germline, CDR1 is GTSNPN and CDR2 SVGIG (reference sequence). CDR3 nucleotide sequence: TGTGCCTGGAGCCAAAGACAGGGTCTAGCCAAAAACATTCAGTACTTC. Residues: CAWSQRQGLAKNIQYF.

In its sample, this clone was seen once. The sample holds other DNA sequences that translate to the same CDR3. The genes are TRBV5-1 and TRBJ2-1; D is ambiguous. V was trimmed by 0 bases and J by 1 base, leaving 8 bases between them. The germline V gene encodes CDR1 SGHRS and CDR2 YFSETQ. This CDR3 has 15 residues. The CDR3 DNA sequence: TGCGCCAGCAGCTTGGGAGCCGTATCCTACAATGAGCAGTTCTTC. Translating gives CASSLGAVSYNEQFF.

This chain links TRBV19 with TRBJ2-2; 8 nucleotides agree with TRBD1. CDR1 and CDR2 (germline): LNHDA, SQIVND (reference sequence). V dropped 5 bases and J dropped 3; count of bases not matched to a gene: 8. This CDR3 spans 16 amino acids. CDR3 residues: CASSLLGGQDTGELFF. CDR3 DNA: TGTGCCAGTAGTTTGTTGGGGGGACAGGACACCGGGGAGCTGTTTTTT.

This clone was detected only once. This CDR3 is also generated by other DNA sequences in the sample. The CDR3 spells CASSYRTGNTEAFF. CDR3 DNA sequence: TGTGCCAGCAGTTACCGGACAGGGAACACTGAAGCTTTCTTT. The rearrangement links TRBV6-5 to TRBJ1-1; 7 bases align to TRBD1. The CDR3 has 14 residues. Trimming at V came to 2 bases and at J to 1 base, leaving 1 base not matched to a gene. CDR1 is MNHEY and CDR2 is SVGAGI in the germline V gene.

CDR3 loop: CASSLWRPDYSNQPQHF. The DNA of the CDR3 is TGTGCCAGCAGTTTATGGCGGCCGGATTATAGCAATCAGCCCCAGCATTTT. The V gene is TRBV28, the J gene TRBJ1-5; no clear D. V was trimmed by 0 bases and J by 0 bases, leaving 12 bases between them. CDR3 length equals 17 residues. The germline gives CDR1 MDHEN, CDR2 SYDVKM.